This TCR beta chain was sequenced in a study of cytomegalovirus exposure and HLA in healthy donors. Both 60 Vbeta primers and 13 Jbeta primers went into the PCR. Sequencing was performed with immunoSEQ multiplex PCR; in TCRdb, only in-frame clones are kept and a portion is missing. The sample yields 150,000 to 200,000 clones, roughly 82% seen once. Germline CDR1 is SGHAT and CDR2 is FQDESV (reference sequence). V lost 5 bases to trimming and J lost 3 bases, with 17 bases between them. The CDR3 is made up of 15 amino acids. Sequencing was done on a sample of PBMCs. The receptor was isolated from a girl between 5 and 17 years old in good health and CMV-seropositive. The chain is built from TRBV11-1 and TRBJ2-7; TRBD1 is a possible D gene (5 bases). The CDR3 coding sequence is TGTGCCAGCAGCCCCTCTAGGGGCGCGCACTACGAGCAGTACTTC. It encodes CASSPSRGAHYEQYF.